This T cell receptor beta chain came from a study of cytomegalovirus exposure and HLA in healthy donors. Whole-study context: Falling in the Caucasian-associated ancestry cluster were less than 85% of around 370 genotyped donors. Study conclusions and caveats: CMV serostatus was the only recorded immune exposure for donors. Later genetic work tied a missense DCLRE1C variant to beta-chain V and J trimming.

The CDR3 extends over 18 amino acids. Losses at the gene ends were 1 base for V and 2 bases for J; bases not matched to a gene: 11. CDR1 and CDR2 (germline): LNHNV, YYDKDF (reference sequence). Amplification used 60 Vbeta primers and 13 Jbeta primers. Data came from immunoSEQ multiplex PCR; TCRdb stores just in-frame clones and leaves some out. The sample includes roughly 190,000 clones, roughly 73% seen only once; the top ten take 1.5% to 2%. A note on this clone: What it binds is unknown.

The sequenced material came from PBMCs. The V gene is TRBV15, the J gene TRBJ2-7; 10 bases are a match to TRBD1. The TCR was taken from a woman aged 25-40 years in good health and CMV-seronegative. The CDR3 region has the DNA TGTGCCACCAGCAGAGGAATTCCGGGACAGGGGCGTCCCTACGAGCAGTACTTC. This encodes CATSRGIPGQGRPYEQYF.